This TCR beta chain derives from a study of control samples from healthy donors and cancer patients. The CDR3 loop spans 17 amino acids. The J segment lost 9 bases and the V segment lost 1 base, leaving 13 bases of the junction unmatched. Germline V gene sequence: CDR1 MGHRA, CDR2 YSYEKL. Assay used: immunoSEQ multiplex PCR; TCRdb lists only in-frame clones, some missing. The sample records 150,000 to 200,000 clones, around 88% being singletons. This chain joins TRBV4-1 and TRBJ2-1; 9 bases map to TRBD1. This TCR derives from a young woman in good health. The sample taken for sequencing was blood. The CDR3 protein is CASSQAPIRDRAGEQFF. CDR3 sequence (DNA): TGCGCCAGCAGCCAAGCTCCCATCAGGGACAGGGCGGGTGAGCAGTTCTTC.